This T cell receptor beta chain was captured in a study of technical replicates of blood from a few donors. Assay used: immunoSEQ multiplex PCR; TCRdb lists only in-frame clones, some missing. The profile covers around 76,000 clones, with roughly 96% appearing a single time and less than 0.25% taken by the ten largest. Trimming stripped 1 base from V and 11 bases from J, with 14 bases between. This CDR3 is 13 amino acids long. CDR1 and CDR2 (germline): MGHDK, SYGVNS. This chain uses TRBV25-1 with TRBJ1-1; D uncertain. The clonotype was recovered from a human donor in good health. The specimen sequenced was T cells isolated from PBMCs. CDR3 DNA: TGTGCCAGCAGTGAATCGGTAGGCCTAGCCGCTTTCTTT. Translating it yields CASSESVGLAAFF.